A single sample is the source of the 9 T cell receptor beta chains below, sequenced in a study of CD8 T cells in Susac syndrome. RNA amounts of about 0.5 to 1 ug underwent reverse transcription with random hexamers. TCRdb recomputed calls from the immunoSEQ multiplex PCR reads with MiXCR, one row per CDR3 protein. The data hold some 140,000 distinct CDR3 sequences, with 95% observed a single time. Sequencing used CD8+ T cells from PBMCs. The receptors come from a human donor with Susac syndrome.

This clonotype came up a few times. V and J are TRBV4-2 and TRBJ1-1; TRBD1 matches at 7 bases. Per germline, CDR1 LGHNA and CDR2 YNFKEQ. After removal of 4 bases from V and 5 bases from J, the junction contained 1 base not matched to a gene. This CDR3 is 12 amino acids long. CDR3 nucleotide sequence: TGTGCCAGCAGCCCCAGGGGGACTGAAGCTTTCTTT. Protein product: CASSPRGTEAFF.

This rearrangement joins TRBV5-1 to TRBJ1-2; D may be TRBD1 (6 bases). Trimming shortened V by 6 bases and J by 3 bases, and 12 bases separated the two germline ends. Germline V CDR1 and CDR2: SGHRS, YFSETQ. CDR3 length: 13 amino acids. In DNA form, the CDR3 reads TGCGCCAGCACAACAGGGCAGGACTATGGCTACACCTTC. Amino acids: CASTTGQDYGYTF. The full variable domain, in which reference TRBV5-1 and TRBJ1-2 provide the parts outside the CDR3, is KAGVTQTPRYLIKTRGQQVTLSCSPISGHRSVSWYQQTPGQGLQFLFEYFSETQRNKGNFPGRFSGRQFSNSRSEMNVSTLELGDSALYLCASTTGQDYGYTFGSGTRLTVV.

The gene calls are TRBV29-1 and TRBJ2-1; D tentatively fits TRBD1 or TRBD2 (5 bases each). Between the trimmed V and J ends, which lost 0 bases and 8 bases, there was a span of 14 bases. CDR1 and CDR2 (germline): SQVTM, ANQGSEA. This CDR3 contains 14 residues. The DNA of the CDR3 is TGCAGCGTTGAAGATGGCAGGGAGAGCTATGAGCAGTTCTTC. It yields the protein CSVEDGRESYEQFF.

The chain combines TRBV6-6 with TRBJ1-5; 9 nucleotides line up with TRBD1. The germline V gene encodes CDR1 MNHNY and CDR2 SVGAGI (reference sequence). Trimming took 2 bases from V and 7 from J; bases not matched to a gene: 6. The CDR3 is 15 residues long. CDR3 DNA sequence: TGTGCCAGCAGTTACGTGTGGGACAGGGAGCAGCCCCAGCATTTT. Its protein product is CASSYVWDREQPQHF.

This chain joins TRBV12-3 or TRBV12-4 and TRBJ1-1; tentative D call: TRBD1 (5 bases). The CDR3 contains 19 residues. Between the trimmed V and J ends, which lost 6 bases and 3 bases, there was a span of 29 bases. In DNA form, the CDR3 reads TGTGCCAGCAGGAGCTCGTGGACATTGGGCTGGGAAAGGTACACTGAAGCTTTCTTT. It specifies CASRSSWTLGWERYTEAFF.

This chain connects TRBV27 to TRBJ1-2; the D gene is possibly TRBD1 (6 bases). V was trimmed by 3 bases and J by 5 bases, leaving 13 bases between them. In germline, CDR1 is MNHEY, CDR2 SMNVEV (reference sequence). The CDR3 contains 14 residues. The CDR3 DNA follows: TGTGCCAGCAGTTTCAGTCCAGGGACATATGGCTACACCTTC. It codes for CASSFSPGTYGYTF.

This sequence joins TRBV7-2 and TRBJ1-2, with D tentatively TRBD1 (5 bases). Per germline, CDR1 SGHTA and CDR2 FQGNSA. Trimming shortened V by 5 bases and J by 7 bases, and 11 bases separated the two germline ends. The CDR3 spans 12 residues. As DNA, the CDR3 is TGTGCCAGCAGCCCCGGGACCGTTGGCTACACCTTC. Protein: CASSPGTVGYTF.

The chain carries TRBV12-3 or TRBV12-4 and TRBJ2-3; a possible D gene is TRBD1 (6 bases). The CDR3 totals 15 residues. The germline V and J ends were trimmed by 4 bases and 3 bases, with 14 bases remaining between them. DNA for the CDR3: TGTGCCAGCAGTTCCACAGGGATGGGTACAGATACGCAGTATTTT. Translating it yields CASSSTGMGTDTQYF.

The chain combines TRBV7-6 with TRBJ2-3; D remains ambiguous. The CDR3 is 12 residues long. Trimming took 4 bases from V and 4 from J, leaving 6 bases between them. The germline gives CDR1 SGHVS, CDR2 FNYEAQ. The CDR3 loop reads CASSSTPDTQYF. CDR3 DNA: TGTGCCAGCAGCTCAACCCCAGATACGCAGTATTTT.